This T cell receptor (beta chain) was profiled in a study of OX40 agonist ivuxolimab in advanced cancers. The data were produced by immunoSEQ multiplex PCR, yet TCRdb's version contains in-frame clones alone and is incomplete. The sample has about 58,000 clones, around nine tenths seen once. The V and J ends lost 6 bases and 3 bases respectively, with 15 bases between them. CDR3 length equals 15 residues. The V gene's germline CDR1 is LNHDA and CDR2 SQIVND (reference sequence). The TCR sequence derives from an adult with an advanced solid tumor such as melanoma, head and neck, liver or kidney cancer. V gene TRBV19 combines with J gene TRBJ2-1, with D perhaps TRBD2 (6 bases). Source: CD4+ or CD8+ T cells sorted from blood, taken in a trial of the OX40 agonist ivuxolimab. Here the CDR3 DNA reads TGTGCCAGTAGGAAACAAGCGGGCGGCTACAATGAGCAGTTCTTC. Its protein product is CASRKQAGGYNEQFF.